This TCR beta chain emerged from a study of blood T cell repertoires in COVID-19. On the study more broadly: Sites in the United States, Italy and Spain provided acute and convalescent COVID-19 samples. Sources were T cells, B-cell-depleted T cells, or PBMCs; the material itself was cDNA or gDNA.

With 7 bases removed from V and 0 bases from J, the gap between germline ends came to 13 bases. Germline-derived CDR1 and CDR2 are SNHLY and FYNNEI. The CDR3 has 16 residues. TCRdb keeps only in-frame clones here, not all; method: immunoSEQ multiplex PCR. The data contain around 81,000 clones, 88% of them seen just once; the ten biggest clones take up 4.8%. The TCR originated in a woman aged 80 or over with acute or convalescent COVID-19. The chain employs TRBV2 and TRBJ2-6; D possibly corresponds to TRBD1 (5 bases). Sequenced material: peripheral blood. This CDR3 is CASTLDSPSGANVLTF. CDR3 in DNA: TGTGCCAGCACCTTAGACAGTCCCTCTGGGGCCAACGTCCTGACTTTC.